These T cell receptor beta chains were read from a single sample in a study of cytomegalovirus exposure and HLA in healthy donors. Clones were read by immunoSEQ multiplex PCR, and TCRdb kept only the in-frame ones, dropping some. The table has 200,000 or so clones, around 80% seen once. The source material was PBMCs. All receptors come from a woman in her 30s in good health and CMV-seropositive. Both conserved end residues are part of each CDR3.

>TRBJ2-7|TRBV28
CASSLSSPIEQYF
>TRBJ1-5|TRBV10-2
CASSGQNNQPQHF
>TRBJ2-1|TRBV7-8
CASSFSEGNEQFF
>TRBJ1-2|TRBV15
CATSRVSGGYTF
>TRBJ2-7|TRBV5-5
CASSSPGQGAVEQYF
>TRBJ1-5|TRBV19
CASIGPEGPQHF
>TRBJ2-2|TRBV11-1
CASSLQNTGELFF
>TRBJ2-7|TRBV30
CAWSGGLVTYEQYF
>TRBJ1-1|TRBV27
CASSLSFGKEAFF
>TRBJ1-1|TRBV7-2
CASSLVGGNTEAFF
>TRBJ2-3|TRBV2
CASRRSGEVRDTQYF